What follows are 24 T cell receptor beta chains derived from one specimen sequenced in a study of shared clonotypes between healthy human individuals. The data were produced by immunoSEQ multiplex PCR, yet TCRdb's version contains in-frame clones alone and is incomplete. The sample records more than 1,200,000 clones, just under 99% being singletons. The sequencing input was naive CD4+ T cells sorted from blood. Specified subset: CD45RA+ positively selected. These receptor sequences come from a man in his thirties or forties in good health.

The chain links TRBV29-1 to TRBJ2-7; 9 positions match TRBD2. V gave up 4 bases and J gave up 6 bases; unmatched junction bases: 10. This CDR3 spans 14 amino acids. Germline V CDR1 and CDR2: SQVTM, ANQGSEA. The CDR3 is CSVGRLAAKGEQYF. The CDR3 DNA reads as TGCAGCGTTGGTAGACTAGCGGCCAAGGGCGAGCAGTACTTC.

The chain has TRBV6-5 and TRBJ2-1; TRBD2 aligns across 12 bases. With 5 bases clipped from V and 8 bases from J, the junction kept 7 bases outside the gene matches. The length of the CDR3 is 15 residues. Per germline, CDR1 MNHEY and CDR2 SVGAGI. CDR3 sequence (DNA): TGTGCCAGCAGTCTAGCGGGAGGGCCCAAGGATGAGCAGTTCTTC. Translated, it gives CASSLAGGPKDEQFF.

The V call is TRBV27, the J call TRBJ2-1, with TRBD2 matching over 11 bases. V dropped 6 bases and J dropped 10; count of bases not matched to a gene: 11. The CDR3 has 15 amino acids. The V gene's germline CDR1 is MNHEY and CDR2 SMNVEV (reference sequence). The DNA for the CDR3 is TGTGCCAGCAGATTAGCGGGAGGGCTCCTCAGGGAGCAGTTCTTC. It encodes CASRLAGGLLREQFF.

V is TRBV27 and J is TRBJ2-3; a possible D gene is TRBD2 (5 bases). Germline V gives CDR1 MNHEY, CDR2 SMNVEV (reference sequence). The V and J ends lost 8 bases and 0 bases respectively, with 12 bases between them. This CDR3 has 14 residues. DNA for the CDR3: TGTGCCAGCCCAGAGCGGAGAAGCACAGATACGCAGTATTTT. Translation gives CASPERRSTDTQYF.

Only one count was recorded for this clone. This rearrangement joins TRBV5-1 to TRBJ2-1; maybe TRBD1 (5 bases). Trimming removed 4 bases at V and 5 bases at J, with 16 bases between. The CDR3 consists of 15 residues. Germline assignment: CDR1 SGHRS and CDR2 YFSETQ. The CDR3 DNA reads TGCGCCAGCAGCCGTGCAGGGTCGGGTAACAATGAGCAGTTCTTC. It translates to CASSRAGSGNNEQFF.

This clone was observed a single time. The chain uses TRBV29-1 and TRBJ2-7, with D perhaps matching TRBD2 (6 bases). Per germline, CDR1 SQVTM and CDR2 ANQGSEA. The CDR3 loop spans 12 amino acids. Trimming took off 3 bases at V and 6 bases at J, with 12 bases between the two ends. The CDR3: CSVDPGGGEQYF. CDR3 sequence (DNA): TGCAGCGTTGATCCCGGGGGAGGCGAGCAGTACTTC.

The rearrangement uses TRBV29-1 and TRBJ1-1; D unresolved. The CDR3 contains 12 residues. The V end lost 6 bases, the J end lost 1 base, and 9 bases lay between the germline ends. Germline-derived CDR1 and CDR2 are SQVTM and ANQGSEA. DNA of the CDR3: TGCAGCGTCCAGGAAGGGAACACTGAAGCTTTCTTT. This codes for CSVQEGNTEAFF.

The CDR3 protein is CASSPGTYIYEQYF. Written as DNA, the CDR3 is TGTGCCAGCAGTCCCGGGACATACATTTACGAGCAGTACTTC. The chain has TRBV2 and TRBJ2-7; TRBD1 might be the D (6 bases). Germline lookup yields CDR1 SNHLY and CDR2 FYNNEI. CDR3 length: 14 residues. V lost 5 bases and J 4 bases, leaving 15 bases between the germline ends.

The J gene is TRBJ2-7, the V gene TRBV18; maybe TRBD2 (5 bases). The V gene lost 2 bases and the J gene lost 2 bases, with 10 bases spanning the gap. The CDR3 runs to 14 residues. Germline CDR1 reads KGHSH; CDR2 reads LQKENI. CDR3 sequence reads: CASSPGFGTYEQYF. The CDR3 bases are TGTGCCAGCTCACCAGGCTTCGGGACCTACGAGCAGTACTTC.

The chain combines TRBV7-9 with TRBJ2-1; D is unclear. The V end lost 2 bases, the J end lost 13 bases, and 15 bases lay between the germline ends. This CDR3 has 13 residues. From germline, CDR1 is SEHNR and CDR2 FQNEAQ (reference sequence). The CDR3 is CASSLKIRFNQFF. CDR3 DNA: TGTGCCAGCAGCTTAAAGATTAGGTTCAATCAGTTCTTC.

The chain joins TRBV6-5 to TRBJ2-5; unclear D gene. Germline loops: CDR1 MNHEY, CDR2 SVGAGI. CDR3 length equals 12 residues. V dropped 8 bases and J dropped 9 bases, with 16 bases sitting between them. CDR3: CASSPLPMPQYF. The CDR3 DNA is TGTGCCAGCTCGCCCCTCCCCATGCCCCAGTACTTC.

The V and J genes are TRBV9 and TRBJ2-1, with D unresolved. CDR3 length equals 15 residues. CDR1 is SGDLS and CDR2 is YYNGEE in the germline V gene. V was pared by 1 base and J by 3 bases, with 11 bases between. The CDR3, as DNA: TGTGCCAGCAGCGTAAATTCACAGAACTACAATGAGCAGTTCTTC. It specifies CASSVNSQNYNEQFF.

This chain links TRBV5-3 with TRBJ2-7; D might be TRBD1 (6 bases). TRBV5-3 is annotated as an ORF whose role is uncertain. V lost 4 bases, J lost 0 bases, and 17 bases lay in between. The CDR3 has 16 residues. In DNA form, the CDR3 reads TGTGCCAGAAGCACAGGAACGGGACACAGCTCCTACGAGCAGTACTTC. This codes for CARSTGTGHSSYEQYF.

V and J are TRBV9 and TRBJ2-2, with 11 bases aligning to TRBD1. In germline, CDR1 is SGDLS, CDR2 YYNGEE. With V trimmed by 0 bases and J by 6 bases, 7 bases remained unmatched. The CDR3 length is 17 residues. The CDR3 region has the DNA TGTGCCAGCAGCGTAGGGACAGGGGGCCCTTATTCCGGGGAGCTGTTTTTT. Translated: CASSVGTGGPYSGELFF.

The chain employs TRBV10-3 and TRBJ2-6, with 8 bases identical to TRBD1. Germline loops: CDR1 ENHRY, CDR2 SYGVKD. The CDR3 runs 17 residues. Germline trimming cut 8 bases from V and 0 bases from J; bases unmatched to any gene: 9. CDR3 amino acids: CAIPAGGDRSGANVLTF. The CDR3 nucleotides read TGTGCCATCCCCGCAGGGGGCGATCGCTCTGGGGCCAACGTCCTGACTTTC.

The V call is TRBV19, the J call TRBJ2-4, with 7 bases that match TRBD1. The trim removed 7 bases at V and 11 bases at J, leaving 5 bases unmatched. Per the germline V gene, CDR1 is LNHDA and CDR2 is SQIVND (reference sequence). This CDR3 contains 11 residues. CDR3 sequence reads: CASNNQGVQYF. The CDR3, as DNA: TGTGCCAGTAATAATCAGGGGGTTCAGTACTTC.

The rearrangement uses TRBV7-9 and TRBJ2-7; D is ambiguous. The CDR3 contains 16 residues. The V end was cut by 4 bases, the J end by 0 bases, with 16 bases between. From germline, CDR1 is SEHNR and CDR2 FQNEAQ (reference sequence). The CDR3: CASSSSGQPSSYEQYF. For the CDR3, the DNA is TGTGCCAGCAGCTCATCTGGCCAGCCCAGCTCCTACGAGCAGTACTTC.

This clone was recorded once. This rearrangement joins TRBV9 to TRBJ2-7; the match to TRBD2 covers 10 bases. Germline V gene data show CDR1 as SGDLS and CDR2 as YYNGEE. The CDR3 extends over 16 amino acids. Trimming removed 2 bases from V and 3 bases from J; junction bases left unmatched: 8. As DNA, the CDR3 is TGTGCCAGCAGCGTGGGGACTAGCGCTCGGAACTACGAGCAGTACTTC. Amino acids: CASSVGTSARNYEQYF.

The V call is TRBV7-2, the J call TRBJ2-5; D is possibly TRBD1 (6 bases). CDR1 is SGHTA and CDR2 is FQGNSA in the germline V gene. CDR3 length: 14 residues. Trimming pared 3 bases from V and 2 bases from J, leaving 10 bases between. CDR3 in amino acids: CASSFKGQQETQYF. As DNA, the CDR3 is TGTGCCAGCAGCTTCAAAGGACAGCAAGAGACCCAGTACTTC.

The chain employs TRBV5-1 and TRBJ2-3; D not resolved. The germline CDR1 and CDR2 sequences are SGHRS and YFSETQ. V was pared by 7 bases and J by 1 base, with 16 bases between. The CDR3 consists of 15 residues. The CDR3 DNA reads TGCGCCAGCCGCCTAGAAGGGTCCCGCACAGATACGCAGTATTTT. Protein product: CASRLEGSRTDTQYF.

This clone was seen once. The chain links TRBV29-1 to TRBJ2-1; D remains unclear. V lost 4 bases and J lost 5, with 15 bases in between. Germline V gene sequence: CDR1 SQVTM, CDR2 ANQGSEA. The CDR3 spans 14 residues. CDR3 protein: CSVAFQKKNNEQFF. CDR3 nucleotides: TGCAGCGTTGCGTTTCAGAAAAAGAACAATGAGCAGTTCTTC.

V gene TRBV5-4 combines with J gene TRBJ2-2; 13 bases line up with TRBD2. CDR3 length: 16 amino acids. V lost 3 bases and J lost 8; bases outside the gene matches: 7. CDR1 is SGHNT, CDR2 YYREEE, per germline (reference sequence). DNA of the CDR3: TGTGCCAGCAGCTCGGGACTAGCGGGACCGCAGGGGGAGCTGTTTTTT. It translates to CASSSGLAGPQGELFF.

The J gene is TRBJ2-1, the V gene TRBV11-3; D is unresolved. V was pared by 3 bases and J by 9 bases, with 15 bases between. From germline, CDR1 is SGHNT and CDR2 YENEEA. This CDR3 spans 14 amino acids. CDR3 coding DNA: TGTGCCAGCAGCTTTCGTGATGCGACGCCTGAGCAGTTCTTC. It encodes CASSFRDATPEQFF.

The rearrangement links TRBV2 to TRBJ2-3; 11 bases align to TRBD2. Per germline, CDR1 SNHLY and CDR2 FYNNEI. With V trimmed by 2 bases and J by 2 bases, 3 bases remained unmatched. The CDR3 sequence is 16 residues long. CDR3 DNA: TGTGCCAGCAGTGAAACGACTAGCGGGATCACAGATACGCAGTATTTT. This codes for CASSETTSGITDTQYF.